The 19 T cell receptor beta chains presented below share a single source sample, sequenced in a study of OX40 agonist ivuxolimab in advanced cancers. The library came from the immunoSEQ multiplex PCR assay. This immuneACCESS table, as held by TCRdb, lists in-frame sequences with V and J called but not all clones. Of the missing ones, under half trace to an unresolved V gene in checked studies; the others have no known cause. This sample gives tens of thousands of clones in total; roughly 91% of them show up just once. Of the sample, approximately 0.4% falls within the top ten clones. Sequencing was performed on CD4+ or CD8+ T cells sorted from blood, taken in a trial of the OX40 agonist ivuxolimab. The source is an adult with an advanced solid tumor such as melanoma, head and neck, liver or kidney cancer.

The chain's CDR3 is CASSLIGTGELFF. The DNA of the CDR3 is TGCGCCAGCAGCTTGATCGGTACCGGGGAGCTGTTTTTT. The chain uses TRBV5-1 and TRBJ2-2; D unclear. V was shortened by 1 base and J by 5 bases, with 6 bases between the two germline ends. The CDR3 has 13 residues. Germline V gives CDR1 SGHRS, CDR2 YFSETQ.

The J gene is TRBJ1-5, the V gene TRBV19; no definite D call. Trimming shortened V by 0 bases and J by 3 bases, and 27 bases separated the two germline ends. CDR3 length: 21 residues. Germline CDR1 LNHDA, CDR2 SQIVND (reference sequence). The CDR3 nucleotides are TGTGCCAGTAGTATAGATGCCCACAGACTATCAGACCTAGGCTTCAATCAGCCCCAGCATTTT. This codes for CASSIDAHRLSDLGFNQPQHF.

V and J are TRBV10-3 and TRBJ1-6; TRBD1 agrees at 10 bases. The CDR3 contains 17 residues. The V gene's germline CDR1 is ENHRY and CDR2 SYGVKD. Unmatched junction bases numbered 9, after V lost 6 bases and J lost 4 bases. CDR3 loop: CAISPGTGERYNSPLHF. CDR3 bases: TGTGCCATCAGCCCCGGGACAGGGGAGCGGTATAATTCACCCCTCCACTTT.

V gene TRBV15 combines with J gene TRBJ1-2, with D hard to call. The CDR3 is made up of 17 amino acids. V was cut by 5 bases and J by 0 bases, with 19 bases left in between. Germline V gene lookup returns CDR1 LNHNV and CDR2 YYDKDF (reference sequence). DNA of the CDR3: TGTGCCACCAGCTTCCGGGGTCAGGCCGCCTCTAACTATGGCTACACCTTC. As protein: CATSFRGQAASNYGYTF.

The chain combines TRBV5-1 with TRBJ1-2; 9 nucleotides match TRBD1. After removal of 0 bases from V and 6 bases from J, the junction contained 9 bases not matched to a gene. This CDR3 contains 16 residues. Germline lookup yields CDR1 SGHRS and CDR2 YFSETQ. The CDR3 sequence is CASSLEARTGEDGYTF. The CDR3 DNA is TGCGCCAGCAGCTTGGAGGCTCGGACAGGGGAAGATGGCTACACCTTC. The variable domain in full, with the rest retrieved from reference TRBV5-1 and TRBJ1-2, is KAGVTQTPRYLIKTRGQQVTLSCSPISGHRSVSWYQQTPGQGLQFLFEYFSETQRNKGNFPGRFSGRQFSNSRSEMNVSTLELGDSALYLCASSLEARTGEDGYTFGSGTRLTVV.

The CDR3 spells CASSLKRGGGDTQYF. CDR3 sequence (DNA): TGTGCCAGCAGTTTAAAGCGGGGGGGAGGAGATACGCAGTATTTT. The chain couples TRBV6-5 to TRBJ2-3, with 10 bases identical to TRBD2. The CDR3 runs to 15 residues. The V and J ends lost 4 bases and 5 bases, in that order; junction bases with no gene match: 6. Germline assignment: CDR1 MNHEY and CDR2 SVGAGI.

This chain uses TRBV19 with TRBJ1-1, with no clear D. Germline CDR1 reads LNHDA; CDR2 reads SQIVND (reference sequence). Between the trimmed V and J ends, which lost 8 bases and 0 bases, there was a span of 7 bases. The CDR3 loop spans 12 amino acids. CDR3 DNA sequence: TGTGCCAGTGGAGGGCTGAACACTGAAGCTTTCTTT. Translating it yields CASGGLNTEAFF.

The V and J genes are TRBV4-2 and TRBJ2-7; D is ambiguous. V was shortened by 0 bases and J by 1 base, with 10 bases between the two germline ends. Germline lookup yields CDR1 LGHNA and CDR2 YNFKEQ. CDR3 length equals 15 residues. CDR3 amino acids: CASSQDPAGSYEQYF. The CDR3 region has the DNA TGTGCCAGCAGCCAAGATCCAGCCGGATCCTACGAGCAGTACTTC.

This rearrangement joins TRBV15 to TRBJ1-3; D is possibly TRBD1 (6 bases). This CDR3 contains 15 residues. Germline-derived CDR1 and CDR2 are LNHNV and YYDKDF (reference sequence). Trimming cost V 5 bases and J 1 base, with 12 bases left between them. As DNA, the CDR3 is TGTGCCACCAGCCTACCGGACAGATCTGGAAACACCATATATTTT. It is translated as CATSLPDRSGNTIYF.

V is TRBV28 and J is TRBJ1-2; 7 bases are a match to TRBD1. This CDR3 comprises 13 residues. CDR1 MDHEN and CDR2 SYDVKM come from the germline V gene. The J segment lost 4 bases and the V segment lost 6 bases, leaving 5 bases of the junction unmatched. CDR3 nucleotide sequence: TGTGCCAGCAGGGAGGGACAGATCTATGGCTACACCTTC. Protein: CASREGQIYGYTF.

The gene calls are TRBV14 and TRBJ1-2; 7 bases line up with TRBD1. The germline CDR1 and CDR2 sequences are SGHDN and FVKESK. V was pared by 1 base and J by 7 bases, with 6 bases of the junction left unmatched. The CDR3 loop spans 14 amino acids. CDR3: CASSQATGAGGYTF. DNA of the CDR3: TGTGCCAGCAGCCAAGCCACAGGGGCCGGTGGCTACACCTTC.

The chain couples TRBV5-4 to TRBJ2-7; 9 bases agree with TRBD1. Germline V gene sequence: CDR1 SGHNT, CDR2 YYREEE (reference sequence). The V gene end was trimmed by 0 bases and the J gene end by 1 base; junction bases not matched to a gene: 2. The CDR3 totals 15 residues. CDR3 bases: TGTGCCAGCAGCTTGGCCGGGACAGGGTCCTACGAGCAGTACTTC. Protein: CASSLAGTGSYEQYF. The variable domain in full, completed from reference TRBV5-4 and TRBJ2-7, reads ETGVTQSPTHLIKTRGQQVTLRCSSQSGHNTVSWYQQALGQGPQFIFQYYREEENGRGNFPPRFSGLQFPNYSSELNVNALELDDSALYLCASSLAGTGSYEQYFGPGTRLTVT.

The chain carries TRBV5-6 and TRBJ1-1; 9 bases line up with TRBD1. V lost 2 bases to trimming and J lost 11 bases; unmatched junction nucleotides: 7. The CDR3 is made up of 13 amino acids. From germline, CDR1 is SGHDT and CDR2 YYEEEE. Here the CDR3 DNA reads TGTGCCAGCAGCTTCGTCGGACAGGGGAGGGCTTTCTTT. Translation gives CASSFVGQGRAFF.

The chain carries TRBV9 and TRBJ2-3; 14 bases align to TRBD2. Losses at the gene ends were 3 bases for V and 4 bases for J; bases not matched to a gene: 1. Germline V lookup: CDR1 SGDLS, CDR2 YYNGEE. This CDR3 comprises 15 residues. The DNA of the CDR3 is TGTGCCAGCAGCGCGGGACTAGCGGGGGCAGATACGCAGTATTTT. Amino acids: CASSAGLAGADTQYF. Full variable domain (outside the CDR3, taken from reference TRBV9 and TRBJ2-3): DSGVTQTPKHLITATGQRVTLRCSPRSGDLSVYWYQQSLDQGLQFLIQYYNGEERAKGNILERFSAQQFPDLHSELNLSSLELGDSALYFCASSAGLAGADTQYFGPGTRLTVL.

The chain is built from TRBV5-4 and TRBJ1-2; D unresolved. The CDR3 has 14 amino acids. Germline V gives CDR1 SGHNT, CDR2 YYREEE (reference sequence). V lost 2 bases, J lost 8 bases, and 16 bases lay in between. CDR3 in DNA: TGTGCCAGCAGCTTATGGACCGCAATCAGCGGCTACACCTTC. This sequence encodes CASSLWTAISGYTF.

In its sample, this clone was seen once. V is TRBV5-4 and J is TRBJ2-5, with TRBD2 matching over 10 bases. The germline CDR1 and CDR2 sequences are SGHNT and YYREEE (reference sequence). CDR3 size: 16 residues. Losses at the gene ends were 1 base for V and 5 bases for J; bases not matched to a gene: 8. CDR3 sequence: CASSLTSGGAFETQYF. The CDR3 coding sequence is TGTGCCAGCAGCTTGACCAGCGGGGGGGCGTTTGAGACCCAGTACTTC.

V and J are TRBV7-9 and TRBJ2-3, with TRBD1 matching over 8 bases. The CDR3 extends over 15 amino acids. Germline assignment: CDR1 SEHNR and CDR2 FQNEAQ (reference sequence). V was clipped by 3 bases and J by 1 base; unmatched bases: 3. The CDR3: CASSLGQARTDTQYF. CDR3 nucleotide sequence: TGTGCCAGCAGCTTGGGACAGGCCCGCACAGATACGCAGTATTTT.

CDR3 loop: CASSFGTGETGELFF. CDR3 nucleotides: TGTGCCAGCAGCTTCGGGACAGGGGAGACCGGGGAGCTGTTTTTT. V is TRBV7-2 and J is TRBJ2-2, with 10 bases that match TRBD1. The CDR3 is 15 residues long. With 3 bases clipped from V and 5 bases from J, the junction kept 3 bases outside the gene matches. Germline V gene sequence: CDR1 SGHTA, CDR2 FQGNSA.

The gene calls are TRBV6-1 and TRBJ1-4, with D possibly being TRBD1 (5 bases). From germline, CDR1 is MNHNS and CDR2 SASEGT. The CDR3 has 15 residues. V lost 5 bases, J lost 3 bases, and 13 bases lay in between. The CDR3 is CASSPQTDPNEKLFF. The CDR3 nucleotides are TGTGCCAGCAGTCCCCAGACAGACCCTAATGAAAAACTGTTTTTT.